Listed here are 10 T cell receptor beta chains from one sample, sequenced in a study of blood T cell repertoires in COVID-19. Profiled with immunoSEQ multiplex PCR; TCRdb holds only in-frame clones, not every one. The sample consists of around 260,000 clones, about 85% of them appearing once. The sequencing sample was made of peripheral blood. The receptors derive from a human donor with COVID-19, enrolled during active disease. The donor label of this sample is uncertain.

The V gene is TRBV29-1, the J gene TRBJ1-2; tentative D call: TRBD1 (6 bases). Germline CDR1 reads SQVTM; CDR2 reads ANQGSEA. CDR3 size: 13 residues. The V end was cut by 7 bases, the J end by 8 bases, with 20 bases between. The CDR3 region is CSASTGSSRGYTF. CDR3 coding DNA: TGCAGCGCCTCTACAGGGAGCAGTCGAGGCTACACCTTC.

Here the CDR3 DNA reads TGTGCCAGCGCTAGGACTAGCGCCTACGAGCAGTACTTC. This encodes CASARTSAYEQYF. The chain uses TRBV19 and TRBJ2-7, with TRBD2 matching over 9 bases. Germline values: CDR1 LNHDA, CDR2 SQIVND (reference sequence). The CDR3 totals 13 residues. After removal of 9 bases from V and 2 bases from J, the junction contained 5 bases not matched to a gene.

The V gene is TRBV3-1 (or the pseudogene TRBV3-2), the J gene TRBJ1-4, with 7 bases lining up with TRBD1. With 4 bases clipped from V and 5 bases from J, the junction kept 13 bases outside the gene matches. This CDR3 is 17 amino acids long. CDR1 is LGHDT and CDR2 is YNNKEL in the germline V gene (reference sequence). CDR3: CASSPARGADLNEKLFF. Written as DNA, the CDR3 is TGTGCCAGCAGCCCCGCCAGGGGGGCCGACTTAAATGAAAAACTGTTTTTT.

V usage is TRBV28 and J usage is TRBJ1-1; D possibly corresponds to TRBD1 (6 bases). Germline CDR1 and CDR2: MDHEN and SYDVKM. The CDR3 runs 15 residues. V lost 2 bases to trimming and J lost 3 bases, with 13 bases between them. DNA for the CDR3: TGTGCCAGCAGTTTACCGCCGGGACACTACACTGAAGCTTTCTTT. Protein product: CASSLPPGHYTEAFF.

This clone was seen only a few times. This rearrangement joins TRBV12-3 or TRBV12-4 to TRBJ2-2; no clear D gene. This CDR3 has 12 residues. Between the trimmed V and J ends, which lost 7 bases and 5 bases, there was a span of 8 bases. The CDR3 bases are TGTGCCAGCACCTCCCCGACCGGGGAGCTGTTTTTT. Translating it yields CASTSPTGELFF.

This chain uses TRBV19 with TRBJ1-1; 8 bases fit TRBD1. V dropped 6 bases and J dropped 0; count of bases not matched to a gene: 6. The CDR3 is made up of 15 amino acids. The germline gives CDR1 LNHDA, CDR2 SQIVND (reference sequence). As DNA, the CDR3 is TGTGCCAGTAGGGGTAAGGGACAGGTGAACACTGAAGCTTTCTTT. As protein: CASRGKGQVNTEAFF.

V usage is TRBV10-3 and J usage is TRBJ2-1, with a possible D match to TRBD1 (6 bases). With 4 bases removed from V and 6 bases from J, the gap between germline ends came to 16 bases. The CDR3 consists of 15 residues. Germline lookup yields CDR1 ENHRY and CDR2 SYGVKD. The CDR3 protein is CAISGGQTDGNEQFF. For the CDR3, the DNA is TGTGCCATCAGTGGGGGACAAACTGATGGCAATGAGCAGTTCTTC.

CDR3 in DNA: TGTGCCAGCAGTCATCATGCCGGGACAGTGAACTCTGGAAACACCATATATTTT. This sequence encodes CASSHHAGTVNSGNTIYF. This rearrangement joins TRBV7-9 to TRBJ1-3, with TRBD1 matching over 7 bases. J gave up 0 bases and V 6 bases, and 14 bases lay outside the gene matches. The CDR3 totals 18 residues. Germline lookup yields CDR1 SEHNR and CDR2 FQNEAQ (reference sequence).

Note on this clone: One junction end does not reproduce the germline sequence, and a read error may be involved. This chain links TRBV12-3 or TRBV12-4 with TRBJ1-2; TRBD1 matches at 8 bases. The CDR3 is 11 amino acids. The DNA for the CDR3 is TGTGCCAGCAGCGATTTAGGACAGGGTCACTTC. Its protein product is CASSDLGQGHF.

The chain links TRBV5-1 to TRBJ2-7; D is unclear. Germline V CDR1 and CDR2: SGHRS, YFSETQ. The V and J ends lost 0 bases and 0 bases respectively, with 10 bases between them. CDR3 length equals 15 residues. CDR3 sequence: CASSLDPRSSYEQYF. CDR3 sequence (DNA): TGCGCCAGCAGCTTGGACCCTAGGAGCTCCTACGAGCAGTACTTC.